This TCR beta chain came from a study of OX40 agonist ivuxolimab in advanced cancers. Regarding the complete study: Ivuxolimab was a fully human IgG2 agonistic monoclonal antibody targeting the costimulatory receptor OX40 (CD134). Peripheral TCRbeta sequencing aimed to test whether ivuxolimab altered TCR sequence diversity and caused clonal T-cell expansion. A male proportion of under 85% and a mean age of approximately 61 years, ranging from roughly 23 to 85, were recorded for the dose-escalation cohort. The paper reports the monotherapy dose-escalation portion (N ≈ 50 patients) of the phase I ivuxolimab trial. Partial responses occurred in three dose-escalation patients: two with cutaneous melanoma and one with hepatocellular carcinoma. Patients were allowed to have had prior anti-PD-1, anti-PD-L1 or anti-CTLA-4 therapy, and 40% of the dose-escalation patients had previously received checkpoint inhibitors. Intravenous ivuxolimab was administered to patients every 2 weeks at six dose levels: 0.01, 0.1, 0.3, 1.5, 3 and 10 mg/kg. Of the roughly 51 dose-escalation patients, hepatocellular carcinoma was present in about 20, melanoma in some 15, renal cell carcinoma in 9 and head and neck cancer in 9. What the work shows at the level of the full study, not this receptor alone: After ivuxolimab, more expanded clones were found on average in CD8+ T cells than in CD4+ T cells. At doses from 0.1 to 3.0 mg/kg, clonal expansion was seen in both CD4+ and CD8+ blood T cells between baseline and week 6. Partial responders in the 0.1-3.0 mg/kg groups had among the lowest normalized peripheral clonal expansion, especially among CD8+ T cells. Which antigens the clonally expanded peripheral T cells were specific for was not determined. Low levels of normalized T-cell clonal expansion were also seen in some patients who did not respond.

Remarks on this clone: Its antigen target is currently unknown. The input lacks base qualities; no much larger clone sits a single base away.

The CDR1 and CDR2 encoded by the germline V gene are SGHAT and FQNNGV. The junction carries 14 bases between V and J, which are trimmed by 5 bases and 7 bases respectively. The CDR3 holds 13 amino acids from the cysteine to the phenylalanine. CDR3 DNA only is kept here, 39 bases in frame from base 1. Patients with a history of autoimmune disease or receiving systemic immunosuppression were excluded from the trial. In every dose cohort, peripheral blood was drawn for TCR sequencing at baseline, cycle 4 day 1, and cycle 7 day 1. Samples were obtained from an open-label, multicenter, first-in-human phase I dose-escalation trial of ivuxolimab. Adults with locally advanced or metastatic head and neck squamous cell, hepatocellular, melanoma or renal cell carcinoma were enrolled in the trial. Before TCR sequencing, CD4+ and CD8+ T cells were separately sorted from peripheral blood. For sequencing of the TCRbeta CDR3 region, genomic DNA was extracted from the sorted cells. The immunoSEQ Assay was used for sequencing of TCRbeta CDR3 regions. In TCRdb, the immuneACCESS table is reduced to in-frame sequences with V and J assigned. These tables do not hold every clone; where another copy was compared, an unresolved V gene accounts for under half, and the others remain unexplained. Here the sample has over 40,000 clones; more than 70% occur a single time. The leading ten clones occupy about 3.7% of the sample.

The V and J segments used are TRBV11-2 and TRBJ2-5; perhaps TRBD1 is the D gene, with 5 bases matching. The source is an adult with an advanced solid tumor such as melanoma, head and neck, liver or kidney cancer. The sequencing used CD4+ or CD8+ T cells sorted from blood, collected in a trial of the OX40 agonist ivuxolimab. DNA sequence: TGTGCCAGCAGCCCAAAGGGGTGGGGGACCCAGTACTTC. Its protein reads: CASSPKGWGTQYF.